This T cell receptor (beta chain) was identified during a study of shared clonotypes between healthy human individuals. Assay: immunoSEQ multiplex PCR; the TCRdb copy retains only in-frame clones and omits some. This sample has under 700,000 clones, with approximately 95% found just once. Comment on this clone: Antigen: not known.

With 1 base removed from V and 5 bases from J, the gap between germline ends came to 15 bases. In germline, CDR1 is MDHEN, CDR2 SYDVKM. CDR3 length: 15 amino acids. General study findings and limits: Relative to their counterparts shared across all four donors, non-shared clonotypes exhibited diminished generation probabilities.

Naive CD8 cells lacked CD45RO and underwent positive selection for CCR7, leaving out terminally differentiated effector memory CD45RA+ cells. The sequencing sample was made of naive CD8+ T cells sorted from blood. The J gene is TRBJ2-7, the V gene TRBV28, with D maybe TRBD2 (6 bases). The sequence was collected from a woman aged 25 to 39 in good health. CDR3 protein: CASSLSPGSSDEQYF. The CDR3, as DNA: TGTGCCAGCAGTTTATCCCCGGGTTCTAGCGACGAGCAGTACTTC.